This entry lists 27 T cell receptor beta chains sequenced from one sample in a study of PD-1 blockade in classical Hodgkin lymphoma. Each patient's relapse followed autologous stem cell transplantation, and brentuximab vedotin exposure varied. Profiling relied on immunoSEQ multiplex PCR, and the TCRdb table lists in-frame clones only, not all of them. The sample holds approximately 79,000 clones, about nine tenths seen once. The sequencing used peripheral blood mononuclear cells (PBMCs), collected before the second cycle of nivolumab. The source of these receptors is a human donor with classical Hodgkin lymphoma.

CDR3 amino acids: CASSLGGRVYEQYF. Here the CDR3 DNA reads TGTGCCAGCAGCTTAGGAGGCAGGGTATACGAGCAGTACTTC. This chain links TRBV7-9 with TRBJ2-7; D possibly corresponds to TRBD1 (5 bases). V dropped 1 base and J dropped 4 bases, with 11 bases sitting between them. The CDR3 has 14 amino acids. The V gene's germline CDR1 is SEHNR and CDR2 FQNEAQ (reference sequence).

The chain carries TRBV30 and TRBJ1-2; 7 nucleotides match TRBD1. Germline V lookup: CDR1 GTSNPN, CDR2 SVGIG (reference sequence). This CDR3 contains 15 residues. The junction had 10 bases not matched to a gene; V was cut back by 1 base and J by 5 bases. CDR3 region: CAWSGGGQVIYGYTF. The CDR3, as DNA: TGTGCCTGGAGTGGAGGAGGACAGGTGATTTATGGCTACACCTTC.

The chain carries TRBV9 and TRBJ2-7; 8 bases are a match to TRBD2. The CDR3 has 15 residues. J gave up 5 bases and V 0 bases, and 7 bases lay outside the gene matches. The germline CDR1 and CDR2 sequences are SGDLS and YYNGEE. CDR3 sequence (DNA): TGTGCCAGCAGCGTAGAGATAGCGGGATCAGACGAGCAGTACTTC. This codes for CASSVEIAGSDEQYF.

V gene TRBV27 combines with J gene TRBJ1-5, with D perhaps matching TRBD1 (5 bases). The germline gives CDR1 MNHEY, CDR2 SMNVEV (reference sequence). This CDR3 has 16 amino acids. V was trimmed by 2 bases and J by 7 bases, leaving 18 bases between them. In nucleotides, the CDR3 is TGTGCCAGCAGTTTAGATAACAGGTTGATGGGGCAGCCCCAGCATTTT. Translating gives CASSLDNRLMGQPQHF.

The chain combines TRBV29-1 with TRBJ2-4; 7 nucleotides align to TRBD2. Germline CDR1 reads SQVTM; CDR2 reads ANQGSEA. The CDR3 totals 13 residues. With V trimmed by 2 bases and J by 7 bases, 5 bases remained unmatched. CDR3 residues: CSVELGRRNIQYF. CDR3 nucleotides: TGCAGCGTTGAACTCGGGAGGAGGAACATTCAGTACTTC.

V and J are TRBV18 and TRBJ2-1; 7 bases map to TRBD2. V lost 3 bases and J lost 5; bases outside the gene matches: 7. The CDR3 length is 15 residues. Germline V CDR1 and CDR2: KGHSH, LQKENI. CDR3 loop: CASSPGGRVNNEQFF. The CDR3 DNA sequence: TGTGCCAGCTCACCCGGTGGGAGGGTGAACAATGAGCAGTTCTTC.

The rearrangement joins TRBV5-1 to TRBJ2-3; 8 bases fit TRBD2. The V gene's germline CDR1 is SGHRS and CDR2 YFSETQ. The CDR3 length is 16 residues. V was pared by 3 bases and J by 0 bases, with 6 bases of the junction left unmatched. The CDR3: CASSSRTSSSTDTQYF. CDR3 nucleotide sequence: TGCGCCAGCAGCTCCCGGACTAGCTCTAGCACAGATACGCAGTATTTT.

The V and J genes are TRBV7-9 and TRBJ2-7; D ambiguous. The CDR3 sequence is 14 residues long. V gave up 1 base and J gave up 5 bases, with 12 bases separating them. Germline-derived CDR1 and CDR2 are SEHNR and FQNEAQ (reference sequence). CDR3 protein: CASSLDRNYNEQYF. CDR3 DNA sequence: TGTGCCAGCAGCTTAGACCGTAATTACAACGAGCAGTACTTC.

The chain uses TRBV30 and TRBJ2-7; perhaps TRBD2 as D (6 bases). The CDR3 is 12 amino acids. Germline V gives CDR1 GTSNPN, CDR2 SVGIG (reference sequence). Trimming cost V 1 base and J 7 bases, with 11 bases left between them. DNA of the CDR3: TGTGCCTGGAGTGGCGGGACGAGGGAGCAGTACTTC. Encoded protein: CAWSGGTREQYF.

J is TRBJ1-1 and V is TRBV5-1, with TRBD1 matching 8 bases. Trimming removed 0 bases from V and 10 bases from J; junction bases left unmatched: 8. Looked up from germline, CDR1 is SGHRS and CDR2 is YFSETQ. The CDR3 extends over 14 amino acids. DNA for the CDR3: TGCGCCAGCAGCTTGGGACCGTCAGGGGGCGCAGCTTTCTTT. This sequence encodes CASSLGPSGGAAFF.

This clone was found once. V and J are TRBV10-3 and TRBJ1-1; the match to TRBD1 covers 10 bases. Per the germline V gene, CDR1 is ENHRY and CDR2 is SYGVKD. This CDR3 has 14 residues. J was trimmed by 3 bases and V by 6 bases; bases with no gene match: 4. Here the CDR3 DNA reads TGTGCCATCAGGCTGGGACAGGGGTACACTGAAGCTTTCTTT. Its translation: CAIRLGQGYTEAFF.

The chain is built from TRBV6-1 and TRBJ2-7; D tentatively fits TRBD1 or TRBD2 (5 bases each). The CDR3 length is 15 residues. The germline CDR1 and CDR2 sequences are MNHNS and SASEGT. V was shortened by 5 bases and J by 5 bases, with 19 bases between the two germline ends. CDR3 protein: CASSQGEQGRDEQYF. The CDR3 region has the DNA TGTGCCAGCAGTCAAGGGGAGCAGGGCCGCGACGAGCAGTACTTC.

V usage is TRBV18 and J usage is TRBJ1-4; 9 bases are shared with TRBD1. The V gene end was trimmed by 4 bases and the J gene end by 7 bases; junction bases not matched to a gene: 4. The CDR3 is 14 amino acids. Germline CDR1 KGHSH, CDR2 LQKENI. CDR3 DNA: TGTGCCAGCTCACAACAGGGGGCCCCTGAAAAACTGTTTTTT. It yields the protein CASSQQGAPEKLFF.

The rearrangement links TRBV4-1 to TRBJ2-7; D possibly corresponds to TRBD2 (6 bases). This CDR3 contains 15 residues. Germline V gene data show CDR1 as MGHRA and CDR2 as YSYEKL. V shed 1 base and J shed 1 base, with 11 bases lying between them. DNA for the CDR3: TGCGCCAGCAGCCAAGCCGGGACTTGGTCCTACGAGCAGTACTTC. It encodes CASSQAGTWSYEQYF.

This chain connects TRBV6-5 to TRBJ1-1; no reliable D call. With 4 bases removed from V and 4 bases from J, the gap between germline ends came to 16 bases. The CDR3 extends over 15 amino acids. Germline V CDR1 and CDR2: MNHEY, SVGAGI. CDR3: CASSSLNEVGTEAFF. Here the CDR3 DNA reads TGTGCCAGCAGTTCCCTCAATGAGGTAGGCACTGAAGCTTTCTTT.

The chain is built from TRBV5-6 and TRBJ1-3; tentative D call: TRBD1 (6 bases). Germline CDR1 SGHDT, CDR2 YYEEEE. Trimming left V 2 bases short and J 3 bases short, with 9 bases between. The CDR3 extends over 14 amino acids. CDR3 in DNA: TGTGCCAGCAGCTTCGGGGGCGTTGGAAACACCATATATTTT. It translates to CASSFGGVGNTIYF.

With respect to this clone: The germline gene is not matched at one end of the junction; a read error may be the cause. This chain links TRBV5-1 with TRBJ2-6; no clear D gene. Germline V gene lookup returns CDR1 SGHRS and CDR2 YFSETQ. There are 14 residues in the CDR3. The CDR3 sequence is CASRFPSGANVLTF. Here the CDR3 DNA reads TGCGCCAGCCGCTTCCCGTCTGGGGCCAACGTCCTGACTTTC. Full variable domain (remainder filled in from reference TRBV5-1 and TRBJ2-6): KAGVTQTPRYLIKTRGQQVTLSCSPISGHRSVSWYQQTPGQGLQFLFEYFSETQRNKGNFPGRFSGRQFSNSRSEMNVSTLELGDSALYLCASRFPSGANVLTFGAGSRLTVL.

Here the CDR3 reads CASSSPAGTSTDTQYF. DNA of the CDR3: TGTGCCAGCAGTTCCCCAGCCGGGACTAGCACAGATACGCAGTATTTT. The chain joins TRBV28 to TRBJ2-3, with TRBD2 as a possible D gene (6 bases). Trimming pared 4 bases from V and 0 bases from J, leaving 14 bases between. From germline, CDR1 is MDHEN and CDR2 SYDVKM. The CDR3 runs to 16 residues. Full variable domain (rest looked up from reference TRBV28 and TRBJ2-3): DVKVTQSSRYLVKRTGEKVFLECVQDMDHENMFWYRQDPGLGLRLIYFSYDVKMKEKGDIPEGYSVSREKKERFSLILESASTNQTSMYLCASSSPAGTSTDTQYFGPGTRLTVL.

This chain connects TRBV28 to TRBJ2-1; D remains unclear. There are 13 residues in the CDR3. With 2 bases removed from V and 8 bases from J, the gap between germline ends came to 10 bases. Per germline, CDR1 MDHEN and CDR2 SYDVKM. Written as DNA, the CDR3 is TGTGCCAGCAGTTTAGGTGGTTCGGATGAGCAGTTCTTC. Its translation: CASSLGGSDEQFF.

V gene TRBV19 combines with J gene TRBJ1-1, with 9 bases identical to TRBD1. Unmatched junction bases numbered 11, after V lost 0 bases and J lost 0 bases. Germline-derived CDR1 and CDR2 are LNHDA and SQIVND (reference sequence). There are 19 residues in the CDR3. CDR3 region: CASSIEIRGQGMVNTEAFF. The CDR3 nucleotides are TGTGCCAGTAGTATAGAGATCAGGGGACAGGGAATGGTGAACACTGAAGCTTTCTTT.

This clone occurred a few times. J is TRBJ2-2 and V is TRBV2; D tentatively reads TRBD1 or TRBD2 (5 bases each). The germline gives CDR1 SNHLY, CDR2 FYNNEI. Trimming cost V 4 bases and J 6 bases, with 30 bases left between them. The CDR3 has 20 residues. The CDR3 protein is CASSALLWDGVARGSGELFF. In nucleotides, the CDR3 is TGTGCCAGCAGTGCCTTGCTCTGGGACGGTGTGGCTCGCGGTTCCGGGGAGCTGTTTTTT.

The V and J genes are TRBV6-1 and TRBJ2-1, with TRBD2 identical over 15 bases. V trimming: 0 bases; J trimming: 15 bases; junction bases outside the gene matches: 3. This CDR3 is built from 14 residues. From germline, CDR1 is MNHNS and CDR2 SASEGT. In nucleotides, the CDR3 is TGTGCCAGCAGTGAAGCGGGACTAGCGGGAGGAGGGTTCTTC. Its translation: CASSEAGLAGGGFF.

This chain links TRBV11-3 with TRBJ2-1, with 8 bases fitting TRBD2. The CDR3 has 16 amino acids. Germline CDR1 and CDR2: SGHNT and YENEEA. Trimming removed 3 bases from V and 4 bases from J; junction bases left unmatched: 8. CDR3 DNA: TGTGCCAGCAGCTTCACCCCAGCGGGAGTGTACAATGAGCAGTTCTTC. It specifies CASSFTPAGVYNEQFF.

This chain's CDR3 is CASSPHDNYGYTF. For the CDR3, the DNA is TGTGCCAGCAGCCCACATGACAACTATGGCTACACCTTC. The rearrangement joins TRBV6-5 to TRBJ1-2; D not resolved. V lost 6 bases, J lost 2 bases, and 10 bases lay in between. CDR3 length: 13 residues. Germline assignment: CDR1 MNHEY and CDR2 SVGAGI.

The gene calls are TRBV7-7 and TRBJ2-5; either TRBD1 or TRBD2 may fit D (6 bases each). The V gene lost 4 bases and the J gene lost 2 bases, with 14 bases spanning the gap. The germline V gene has CDR1 SSHAT and CDR2 FNYEAQ (reference sequence). CDR3 length equals 15 residues. The CDR3 is CASSSGGTPQETQYF. As DNA, the CDR3 is TGTGCCAGCAGCTCAGGCGGGACACCTCAAGAGACCCAGTACTTC.

The rearrangement uses TRBV25-1 and TRBJ1-2; a weak D match, TRBD1 (5 bases). The CDR3 length is 15 residues. CDR1 MGHDK and CDR2 SYGVNS come from the germline V gene. Trimming took off 5 bases at V and 6 bases at J, with 19 bases between the two ends. This chain's CDR3 is CASSRIGAQTDGYTF. Here the CDR3 DNA reads TGTGCCAGCAGTCGAATAGGGGCCCAGACGGATGGCTACACCTTC.

The chain carries TRBV5-5 and TRBJ1-2; possible D gene TRBD1, 6 bases. From germline, CDR1 is SGHKS and CDR2 YYEKEE (reference sequence). The CDR3 has 16 residues. V was clipped by 4 bases and J by 5 bases, with 21 bases between them. CDR3 sequence (DNA): TGTGCCAGCAGCCCAGAGGGGGGCGCCAGGAGATATGGCTACACCTTC. It translates to CASSPEGGARRYGYTF.